This T cell receptor beta chain is drawn from a study of cytomegalovirus exposure and HLA in healthy donors. Germline values: CDR1 MGHRA, CDR2 YSYEKL. Trimming took 3 bases from V and 5 from J; bases not matched to a gene: 3. The CDR3 consists of 14 residues. 60 Vbeta and 13 Jbeta primers were used in PCR. TCRdb's table, derived via immunoSEQ multiplex PCR, lists solely in-frame clones and lacks some. Recorded for this sample: 65,000 to 85,000 clones. The TCR sequence derives from a woman in her sixties in good health and CMV-seronegative. Sequenced sample: PBMCs. This chain connects TRBV4-1 to TRBJ2-2; 7 bases line up with TRBD2. The CDR3 reads CASSHWGGTGELFF. The CDR3 bases are TGCGCCAGCAGCCATTGGGGGGGAACCGGGGAGCTGTTTTTT.